What follows is one T cell receptor beta chain and its context. Its antigen target is currently unknown. Base quality data are lacking; no much larger clone is found one base away. The germline V gene (reference sequence) provides CDR1 LNHNV and CDR2 YYDKDF. V was cut back by 0 bases and J by 6 bases, leaving a gap of 12 bases between them. There are 14 amino acids in the CDR3, from cysteine to phenylalanine inclusive. Kept here is only the CDR3 DNA, which spans 42 bases and is read in frame from base 1. Using the deep immunoSEQ assay, TCR CDR3 regions were amplified from genomic DNA by multiplex PCR. Extracted genomic DNA from each cell subset was spread evenly across all wells of several immunoSEQ 96-well plates, with each plate serving as a replicate. For sorted subsets, each replicate PCR was loaded with 200 ng genomic DNA, equivalent to about 30,000 T cell genomes. Purified libraries were quantified with a Qubit 3.0 fluorometer, sized on a Bioanalyzer 2100, and re-quantified with the KAPA Library Quantification kit. Each immunoSEQ 96-well plate was sequenced on its own single-read 150-cycle Illumina NextSeq 550 flow cell. Per the original workflow: Because the immunoSEQ output included only junctional sequences and no quality scores, the filtering could not be the same as the filtering used for full-length reads. To assign V/J genes and CDR3, sequences were annotated against IMGT germline references using PyIR, a Python wrapper for IgBLAST v1.9. Any read was removed if the V/J assignment was weak (E-value above 1e-6), the CDR3 was missing, or the read contained stop codons, out-of-frame junctions, or ambiguous translated residues. V3J clonotypes were defined as sequences sharing the same inferred V gene, J gene, and CDR3 amino acid sequence. To compute the percentage overlap between repertoires, the number of shared unique clonotypes was divided by the size of the smaller repertoire. RTK rarefaction, the Chao1 estimator, and Recon v2.1 estimates of unobserved clonotypes were used to assess repertoire richness. Generation probabilities were computed with OLGA for all TCRbeta clonotypes obtained by the gDNA method from a few donors. The table was pulled from immuneACCESS by TCRdb, which kept in-frame rearrangements only. Such tables lose some clones; where checked, under half of the loss comes from unresolved V genes, and the rest has no known cause. V and J calls plus clone size are reproduced from that table; the DNA served to infer D and trimming. Present in this sample are hundreds of thousands of clones, roughly 95% of which were seen just once. Jointly, the top ten make up 0.095% to 0.14% of the sample.

These data originate in a study of shared clonotypes between healthy human individuals (dated by TCRdb to about 2020). Notes on the research overall: Two women and a few men aged 18 to 49 years were included in the cohort. To estimate repertoire size and how much clonotype sharing occurs between individuals, the study deeply sequenced the blood TCR repertoires of roughly 5 healthy adults. Different laboratories and diverse techniques were used to prepare libraries and sequence TCR repertoires, to increase sequencing depth and limit assay-specific biases. Per donor, three plates each were used for CD4 naive and CD4 memory, two for CD8 naive, and one for CD8 memory. Per donor, leukapheresis produced somewhere between about 0.8 and 9 billion PBMCs.

CD8 naive samples were CD45RO-negative cells positively selected for CCR7, giving a CD45RA+CCR7+ population that excluded TemRA cells. The donors were healthy, HIV-negative adults with no recently reported acute infections or vaccinations. Every donor was a Caucasian adult living in Nashville, Tennessee, USA. Blood was obtained by leukapheresis, after which PBMCs were separated by Ficoll-Histopaque density gradient centrifugation and cryopreserved in liquid nitrogen vapor phase. Purity and quantity of every magnetically sorted T cell population were checked by analytical flow cytometry. Each sorted fraction had its genomic DNA isolated and then quantified by UV absorbance on a Nanodrop 2000c. The paper as a whole reports these results and caveats: Naive subsets generally had larger estimated clonotype richness than memory subsets. Because the study included a small number of donors, the genetic and exposure-history diversity represented was limited. Compared with non-shared clonotypes, the clonotypes found in all four sorted-subset donors had higher generation probabilities. Pairwise subsampling indicated that sequencing depth was expected to affect the degree of clonotype sharing among donors. Across four donors, approximately 5% of naive CD4, more than 3% of naive CD8, 2% to 2.5% of memory CD4, and 0.4% of memory CD8 clonotypes were shared. Incomplete sequencing was indicated by rarefaction of sorted-subset datasets, despite the large sequencing depth. Sampling was limited to blood, and TCR repertoires in tissue likely differ from TCR repertoires in blood.

The sample taken for sequencing was naive CD8+ T cells sorted from blood. What this sample's cell subset or site label stands for: CD45RA+CCR7+. The TCR originated in a woman in her twenties or thirties in good health. Recombination linked TRBV15 to TRBJ2-7, and possibly TRBD1, on 5 matching bases. The CDR3 protein sequence reads: CATSRDGRGFEQYF. The DNA sequence is given as TGTGCCACCAGCAGAGATGGTAGGGGATTCGAGCAGTACTTC.